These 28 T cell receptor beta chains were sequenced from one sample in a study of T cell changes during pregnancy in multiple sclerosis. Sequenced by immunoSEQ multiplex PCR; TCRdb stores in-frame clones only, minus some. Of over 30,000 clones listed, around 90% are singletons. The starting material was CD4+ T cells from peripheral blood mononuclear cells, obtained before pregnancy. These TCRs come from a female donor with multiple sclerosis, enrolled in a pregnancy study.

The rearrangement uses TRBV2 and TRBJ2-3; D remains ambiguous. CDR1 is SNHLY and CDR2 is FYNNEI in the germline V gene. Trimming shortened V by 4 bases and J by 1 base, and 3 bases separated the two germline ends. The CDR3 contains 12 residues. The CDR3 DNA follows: TGTGCCAGCAGTGTCGGCACAGATACGCAGTATTTT. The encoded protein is CASSVGTDTQYF.

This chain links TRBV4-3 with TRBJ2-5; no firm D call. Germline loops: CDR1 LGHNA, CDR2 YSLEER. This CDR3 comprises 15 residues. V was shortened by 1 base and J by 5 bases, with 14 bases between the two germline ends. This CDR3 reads CASSQGQANGETQYF. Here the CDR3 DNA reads TGCGCCAGCAGCCAAGGGCAAGCGAACGGGGAGACCCAGTACTTC.

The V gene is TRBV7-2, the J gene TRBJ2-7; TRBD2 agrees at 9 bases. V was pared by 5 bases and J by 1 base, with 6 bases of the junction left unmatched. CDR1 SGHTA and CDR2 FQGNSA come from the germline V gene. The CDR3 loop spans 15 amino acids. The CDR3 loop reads CASSKTSGGSYEQYF. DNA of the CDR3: TGTGCCAGCAGCAAGACTAGCGGAGGTTCCTACGAGCAGTACTTC.

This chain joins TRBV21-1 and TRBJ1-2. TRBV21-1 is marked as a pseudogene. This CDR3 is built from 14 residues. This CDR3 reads CASSKDGGGYGYTF. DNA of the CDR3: TGTGCCAGCAGCAAAGATGGGGGGGGCTATGGCTACACCTTC.

DNA for the CDR3: TGCGCCAGCAGTGGGACTAGCGGGAAATACGAGCAGTACTTC. Encoded protein: CASSGTSGKYEQYF. This sequence joins TRBV5-1 and TRBJ2-7; 13 bases align to TRBD2. This CDR3 spans 14 amino acids. In germline, CDR1 is SGHRS, CDR2 YFSETQ. Trimming removed 5 bases from V and 4 bases from J; junction bases left unmatched: 3. The variable domain in full, with the rest retrieved from reference TRBV5-1 and TRBJ2-7, is KAGVTQTPRYLIKTRGQQVTLSCSPISGHRSVSWYQQTPGQGLQFLFEYFSETQRNKGNFPGRFSGRQFSNSRSEMNVSTLELGDSALYLCASSGTSGKYEQYFGPGTRLTVT.

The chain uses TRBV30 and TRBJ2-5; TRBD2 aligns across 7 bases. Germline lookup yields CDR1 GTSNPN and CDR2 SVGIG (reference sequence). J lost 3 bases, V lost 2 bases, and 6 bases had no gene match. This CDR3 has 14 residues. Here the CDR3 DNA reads TGTGCCTGGAGTCCCGGACTAGGAGAAGAGACCCAGTACTTC. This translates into CAWSPGLGEETQYF.

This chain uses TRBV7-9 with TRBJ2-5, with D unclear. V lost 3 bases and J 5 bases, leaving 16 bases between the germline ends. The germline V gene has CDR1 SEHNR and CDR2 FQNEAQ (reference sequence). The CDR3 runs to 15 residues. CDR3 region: CASSLRFGVEETQYF. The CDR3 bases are TGTGCCAGCAGCTTGAGGTTTGGAGTTGAGGAGACCCAGTACTTC.

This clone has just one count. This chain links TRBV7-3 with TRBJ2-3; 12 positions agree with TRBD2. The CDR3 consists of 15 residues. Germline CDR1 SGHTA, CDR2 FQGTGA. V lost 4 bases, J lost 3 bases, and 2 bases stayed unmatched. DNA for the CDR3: TGTGCCAGCAGCTCTGGACTAGCGGGAACAGATACGCAGTATTTT. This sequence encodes CASSSGLAGTDTQYF.

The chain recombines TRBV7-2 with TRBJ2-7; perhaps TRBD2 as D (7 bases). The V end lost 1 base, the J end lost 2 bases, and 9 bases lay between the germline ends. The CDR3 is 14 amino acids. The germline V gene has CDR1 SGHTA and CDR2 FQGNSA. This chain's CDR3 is CASSLGGGTYEQYF. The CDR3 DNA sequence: TGTGCCAGCAGCTTAGGGGGGGGCACCTACGAGCAGTACTTC.

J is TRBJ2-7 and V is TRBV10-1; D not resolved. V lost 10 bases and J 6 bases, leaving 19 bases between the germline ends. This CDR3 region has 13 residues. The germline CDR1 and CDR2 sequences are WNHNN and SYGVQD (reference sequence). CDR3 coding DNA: TGCGCCACCACACACATTGATTTACGCGAGCAGTACTTC. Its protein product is CATTHIDLREQYF.

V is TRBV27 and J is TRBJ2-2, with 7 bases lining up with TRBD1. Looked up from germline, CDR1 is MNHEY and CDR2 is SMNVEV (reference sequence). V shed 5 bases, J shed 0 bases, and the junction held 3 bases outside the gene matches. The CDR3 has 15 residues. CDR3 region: CASSPQGANTGELFF. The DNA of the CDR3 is TGTGCCAGCAGTCCGCAGGGGGCGAACACCGGGGAGCTGTTTTTT.

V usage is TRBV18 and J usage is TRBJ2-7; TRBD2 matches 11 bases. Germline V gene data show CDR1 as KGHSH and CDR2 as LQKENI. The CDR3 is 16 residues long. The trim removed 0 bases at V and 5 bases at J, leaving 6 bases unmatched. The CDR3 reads CASSPPSSGRSHEQYF. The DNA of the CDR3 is TGTGCCAGCTCACCACCGTCTAGCGGGAGGTCCCACGAGCAGTACTTC. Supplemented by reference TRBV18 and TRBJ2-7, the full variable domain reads NAGVMQNPRHLVRRRGQEARLRCSPMKGHSHVYWYRQLPEEGLKFMVYLQKENIIDESGMPKERFSAEFPKEGPSILRIQQVVRGDSAAYFCASSPPSSGRSHEQYFGPGTRLTVT.

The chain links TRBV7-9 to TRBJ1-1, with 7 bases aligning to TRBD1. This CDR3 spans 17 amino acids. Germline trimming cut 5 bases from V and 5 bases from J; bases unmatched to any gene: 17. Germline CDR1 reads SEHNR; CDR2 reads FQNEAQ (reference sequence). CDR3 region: CASSQRPIGGKATEAFF. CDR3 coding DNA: TGTGCCAGCAGCCAAAGACCGATAGGGGGCAAAGCGACTGAAGCTTTCTTT.

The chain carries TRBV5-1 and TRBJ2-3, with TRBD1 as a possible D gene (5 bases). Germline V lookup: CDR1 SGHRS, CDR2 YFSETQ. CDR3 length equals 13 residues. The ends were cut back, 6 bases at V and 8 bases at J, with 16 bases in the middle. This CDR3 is CASTFPDTGTQYF. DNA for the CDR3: TGCGCCAGCACCTTCCCGGACACGGGTACGCAGTATTTT.

The CDR3 protein is CASSQDRTSFSEQFF. The CDR3 DNA is TGTGCCAGCAGCCAAGATCGGACTAGCTTCAGTGAGCAGTTCTTC. The rearrangement uses TRBV4-2 and TRBJ2-1; 8 bases map to TRBD2. There are 15 residues in the CDR3. V lost 0 bases to trimming and J lost 9 bases; unmatched junction nucleotides: 7. CDR1 and CDR2 (germline): LGHNA, YNFKEQ.

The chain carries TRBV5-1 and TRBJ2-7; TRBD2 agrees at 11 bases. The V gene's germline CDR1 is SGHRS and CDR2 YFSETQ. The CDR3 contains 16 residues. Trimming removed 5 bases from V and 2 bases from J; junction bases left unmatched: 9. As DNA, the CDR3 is TGCGCCAGCAGGCTAGGGACTAGCGGTCAAACCTACGAGCAGTACTTC. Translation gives CASRLGTSGQTYEQYF.

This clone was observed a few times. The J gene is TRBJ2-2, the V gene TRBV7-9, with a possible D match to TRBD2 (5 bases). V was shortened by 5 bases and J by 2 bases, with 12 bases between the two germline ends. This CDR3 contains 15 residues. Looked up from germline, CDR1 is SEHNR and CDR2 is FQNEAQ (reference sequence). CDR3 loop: CASSKSGHNTGELFF. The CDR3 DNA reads TGTGCCAGCAGCAAAAGCGGTCACAACACCGGGGAGCTGTTTTTT. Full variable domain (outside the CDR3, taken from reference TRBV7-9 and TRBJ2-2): DTGVSQNPRHKITKRGQNVTFRCDPISEHNRLYWYRQTLGQGPEFLTYFQNEAQLEKSRLLSDRFSAERPKGSFSTLEIQRTEQGDSAMYLCASSKSGHNTGELFFGEGSRLTVL.

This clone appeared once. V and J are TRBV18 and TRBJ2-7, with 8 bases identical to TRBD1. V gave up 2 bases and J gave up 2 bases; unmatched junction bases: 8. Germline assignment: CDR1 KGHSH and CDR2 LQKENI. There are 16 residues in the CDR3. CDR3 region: CASSPVEGQGTYEQYF. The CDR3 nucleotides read TGTGCCAGCTCACCAGTCGAAGGACAGGGCACCTACGAGCAGTACTTC.

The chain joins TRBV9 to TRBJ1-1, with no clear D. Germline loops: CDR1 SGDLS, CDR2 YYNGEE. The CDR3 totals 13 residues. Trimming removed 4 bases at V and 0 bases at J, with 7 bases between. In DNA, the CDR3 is TGTGCCAGCAGCCTGTACATGAACACTGAAGCTTTCTTT. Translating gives CASSLYMNTEAFF.

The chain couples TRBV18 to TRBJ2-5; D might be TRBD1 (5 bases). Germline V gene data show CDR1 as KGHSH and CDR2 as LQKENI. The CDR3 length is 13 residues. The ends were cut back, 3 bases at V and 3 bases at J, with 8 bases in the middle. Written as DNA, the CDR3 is TGTGCCAGCTCACCGGTAGGGGAAGAGACCCAGTACTTC. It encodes CASSPVGEETQYF.

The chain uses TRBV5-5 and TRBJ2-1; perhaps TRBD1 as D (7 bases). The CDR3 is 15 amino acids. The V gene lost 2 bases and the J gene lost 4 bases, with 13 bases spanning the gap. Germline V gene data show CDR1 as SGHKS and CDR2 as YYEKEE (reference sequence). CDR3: CASSFGQGGYNEQFF. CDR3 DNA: TGTGCCAGCAGCTTCGGCCAGGGGGGTTACAATGAGCAGTTCTTC.

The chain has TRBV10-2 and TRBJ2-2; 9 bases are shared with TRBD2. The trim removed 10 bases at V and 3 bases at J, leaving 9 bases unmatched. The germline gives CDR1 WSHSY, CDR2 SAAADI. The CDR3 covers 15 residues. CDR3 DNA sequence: TGCGCCACCAGAGGCGGGAGGGGATACACCGGGGAGCTGTTTTTT. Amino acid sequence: CATRGGRGYTGELFF.

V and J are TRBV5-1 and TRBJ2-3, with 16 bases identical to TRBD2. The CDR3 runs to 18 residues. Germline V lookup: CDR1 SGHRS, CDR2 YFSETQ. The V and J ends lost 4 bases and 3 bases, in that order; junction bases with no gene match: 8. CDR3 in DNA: TGCGCCAGCAGCGCGGGACTAGCGGGAGGGCCTCCAACAGATACGCAGTATTTT. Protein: CASSAGLAGGPPTDTQYF. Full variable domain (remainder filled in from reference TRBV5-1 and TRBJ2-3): KAGVTQTPRYLIKTRGQQVTLSCSPISGHRSVSWYQQTPGQGLQFLFEYFSETQRNKGNFPGRFSGRQFSNSRSEMNVSTLELGDSALYLCASSAGLAGGPPTDTQYFGPGTRLTVL.

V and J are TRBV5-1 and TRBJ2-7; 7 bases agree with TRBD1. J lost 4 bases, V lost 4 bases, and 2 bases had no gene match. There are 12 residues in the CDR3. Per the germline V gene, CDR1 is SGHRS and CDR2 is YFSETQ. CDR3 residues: CASSQTGYEQYF. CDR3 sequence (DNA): TGCGCCAGCAGCCAGACAGGGTACGAGCAGTACTTC.

As DNA, the CDR3 is TGTGCCAGTAGTTCTCCTCCGAGCTCCTACAATGAGCAGTTCTTC. Its translation is CASSSPPSSYNEQFF. The chain has TRBV19 and TRBJ2-1, with no clear D. V lost 5 bases and J 0 bases, leaving 11 bases between the germline ends. In germline, CDR1 is LNHDA, CDR2 SQIVND (reference sequence). The CDR3 sequence is 15 residues long.

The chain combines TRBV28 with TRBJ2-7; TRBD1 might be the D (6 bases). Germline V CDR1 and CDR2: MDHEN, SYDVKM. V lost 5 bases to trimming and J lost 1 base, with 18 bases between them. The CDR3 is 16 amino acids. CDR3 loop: CASSARGRSLSYEQYF. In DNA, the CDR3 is TGTGCCAGCAGTGCCAGGGGAAGGAGCTTATCCTACGAGCAGTACTTC.

The DNA for the CDR3 is TGTGCCAGCAGCCCCCCGGCTCCGGGACAGGGTACTCTCTACGGCTACACCTTC. As protein: CASSPPAPGQGTLYGYTF. The gene calls are TRBV9 and TRBJ1-2; 9 bases match TRBD1. The germline gives CDR1 SGDLS, CDR2 YYNGEE. The CDR3 has 18 amino acids. V lost 4 bases and J lost 8; bases outside the gene matches: 21.

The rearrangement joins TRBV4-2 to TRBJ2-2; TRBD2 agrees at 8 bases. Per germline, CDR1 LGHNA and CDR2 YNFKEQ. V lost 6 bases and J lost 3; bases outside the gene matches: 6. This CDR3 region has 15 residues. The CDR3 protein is CASSRGGVDTGELFF. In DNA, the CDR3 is TGTGCCAGCAGTCGGGGGGGGGTGGACACCGGGGAGCTGTTTTTT.